This T cell receptor (beta chain) was observed in a study of T-cell reconstitution after alpha-beta-depleted transplantation in children. Unique molecular identifiers were used to barcode this TCRbeta library. TCRdb reanalysed the PCR reads using MiXCR and keeps one entry per CDR3 protein. Among about 230,000 distinct CDR3 sequences listed, about 11% were seen once. Germline trimming cut 7 bases from V and 7 bases from J; bases unmatched to any gene: 10. The CDR3 sequence is 14 residues long. The germline gives CDR1 LNHDA, CDR2 SQIVND (reference sequence). This clonotype was seen ten or more times. Antigen specificity is unknown. Study-level findings and limits: After transplant, high TCRbeta diversity at day 60 in some patients arose from surviving recipient T cells and thymic progenitors. By one year post-transplant, T-cell counts and diversity largely arose from T cells that were newly produced. Several hundred expanded graft clones reportedly supplied alpha-beta T cells about two months after transplant.

Sequenced material: PBMCs, taken before TCRalphabeta/CD19-depleted stem cell transplant. V gene TRBV19 combines with J gene TRBJ2-3, with 8 bases aligning to TRBD1. The clonotype was recovered from a child less than two years old with acute myeloid leukemia, due to receive a stem cell transplant. The CDR3 loop is CASTKDRVGNTQYF. As DNA, the CDR3 is TGTGCCAGTACCAAGGACAGGGTTGGGAATACGCAGTATTTT.